A single sample gave rise to the 20 T cell receptor beta chains below, sequenced in a study of shared clonotypes between healthy human individuals. CD45RO negativity and positive selection for CCR7 defined naive CD8 cells, a population that excluded terminally differentiated effector memory CD45RA+ cells. The method was immunoSEQ multiplex PCR; TCRdb's version includes in-frame clones alone and lacks a portion of them. The sample includes about 2 million clones, about 95% of them seen just once. The material sequenced was naive CD8+ T cells sorted from blood. Receptors originate from a man younger than 35 in good health.

This chain links TRBV7-9 with TRBJ2-5, with 7 bases matching TRBD2. The CDR3 has 15 residues. Trimming at V came to 1 base and at J to 4 bases, leaving 6 bases not matched to a gene. Germline-derived CDR1 and CDR2 are SEHNR and FQNEAQ (reference sequence). CDR3 in amino acids: CASSLVGGSGETQYF. CDR3 in DNA: TGTGCCAGCAGCTTAGTGGGGGGGTCGGGAGAGACCCAGTACTTC.

This sequence joins TRBV25-1 and TRBJ2-7; 8 bases agree with TRBD1. The CDR3 length is 16 residues. In germline, CDR1 is MGHDK, CDR2 SYGVNS. V was pared by 4 bases and J by 4 bases, with 12 bases of the junction left unmatched. CDR3 sequence reads: CASSGISAGGGYEQYF. The CDR3 nucleotides read TGTGCCAGCAGTGGAATATCGGCAGGGGGCGGGTACGAGCAGTACTTC.

This clone appeared a single time. V usage is TRBV2 and J usage is TRBJ2-7; D is possibly TRBD1 (7 bases). Germline lookup yields CDR1 SNHLY and CDR2 FYNNEI. V was clipped by 8 bases and J by 1 base, with 9 bases between them. This CDR3 region has 12 residues. The CDR3 nucleotides read TGTGCCAGCGCGGGACAGTCCTACGAGCAGTACTTC. Translating gives CASAGQSYEQYF.

The rearrangement joins TRBV5-4 to TRBJ2-5; TRBD1 matches at 8 bases. CDR1 SGHNT and CDR2 YYREEE come from the germline V gene (reference sequence). V trimming: 4 bases; J trimming: 3 bases; junction bases outside the gene matches: 5. This CDR3 spans 14 amino acids. The DNA for the CDR3 is TGTGCCAGCAGCGCAGGGGGCGCGGAAGAGACCCAGTACTTC. It specifies CASSAGGAEETQYF.

About this clone: Distinct nucleotide sequences in the sample also encode this CDR3. The chain links TRBV27 to TRBJ2-7, with 11 bases identical to TRBD1. The CDR3 length is 12 residues. CDR1 is MNHEY and CDR2 is SMNVEV in the germline V gene (reference sequence). V was clipped by 8 bases and J by 4 bases; unmatched bases: 1. The CDR3 region is CASGQGAYEQYF. The CDR3 DNA reads as TGTGCCAGCGGACAGGGGGCATACGAGCAGTACTTC.

The chain employs TRBV5-6 and TRBJ1-2, with D possibly TRBD1 on 6 matching bases. V lost 0 bases and J 4 bases, leaving 10 bases between the germline ends. The CDR3 is 14 amino acids. Germline V gene sequence: CDR1 SGHDT, CDR2 YYEEEE. In DNA, the CDR3 is TGTGCCAGCAGCTTGGGGGGGCCGGGCTATGGCTACACCTTC. It codes for CASSLGGPGYGYTF.

This clone showed up just a few times. The chain employs TRBV7-9 and TRBJ1-2; a weak D match, TRBD1 (5 bases). CDR1 and CDR2 (germline): SEHNR, FQNEAQ (reference sequence). This CDR3 region has 13 residues. Trimming left V 8 bases short and J 6 bases short, with 16 bases between. This chain's CDR3 is CASSAGPLDGYTF. DNA for the CDR3: TGTGCCAGCTCGGCAGGGCCCCTCGATGGCTACACCTTC.

The gene calls are TRBV7-9 and TRBJ2-7; 12 bases are shared with TRBD2. Unmatched junction bases numbered 16, after V lost 5 bases and J lost 2 bases. CDR3 size: 19 residues. Germline assignment: CDR1 SEHNR and CDR2 FQNEAQ (reference sequence). DNA for the CDR3: TGTGCCAGCAGCGCCCGATGGACTAGCGGGGCGGCGGGGGCCTACGAGCAGTACTTC. Translation gives CASSARWTSGAAGAYEQYF.

In DNA, the CDR3 is TGTGCCAGCAGCCAGGGACTAGTGGGCACAGATACGCAGTATTTT. Its protein product is CASSQGLVGTDTQYF. This chain connects TRBV13 to TRBJ2-3; the match to TRBD2 covers 8 bases. This CDR3 has 15 amino acids. Germline V gene sequence: CDR1 PRHDT, CDR2 FYEKMQ (reference sequence). The V and J ends lost 5 bases and 1 base, in that order; junction bases with no gene match: 5. Variable domain in full (rest from reference TRBV13 and TRBJ2-3): AAGVIQSPRHLIKEKRETATLKCYPIPRHDTVYWYQQGPGQDPQFLISFYEKMQSDKGSIPDRFSAQQFSDYHSELNMSSLELGDSALYFCASSQGLVGTDTQYFGPGTRLTVL.

The CDR3 nucleotides are TGTGCCGGGGGGACTAGCTATGAGACCCAGTACTTC. Amino acid sequence: CAGGTSYETQYF. This chain connects TRBV7-9 to TRBJ2-5, with TRBD2 matching over 9 bases. The CDR3 is made up of 12 amino acids. Germline assignment: CDR1 SEHNR and CDR2 FQNEAQ (reference sequence). Unmatched junction bases numbered 6, after V lost 11 bases and J lost 5 bases.

CDR3: CASSLQLAGVGYEQYF. The CDR3 bases are TGTGCCAGCAGCTTACAACTAGCGGGAGTCGGCTACGAGCAGTACTTC. The chain is built from TRBV5-4 and TRBJ2-7; 11 nucleotides agree with TRBD2. The germline gives CDR1 SGHNT, CDR2 YYREEE (reference sequence). The trim removed 2 bases at V and 3 bases at J, leaving 7 bases unmatched. The CDR3 has 16 amino acids.

The V gene is TRBV4-3, the J gene TRBJ2-1, with 7 bases lining up with TRBD2. V lost 1 base and J lost 7; bases outside the gene matches: 1. The CDR3 is made up of 13 amino acids. Germline-derived CDR1 and CDR2 are LGHNA and YSLEER. The CDR3: CASSQGEGNEQFF. CDR3 in DNA: TGCGCCAGCAGCCAAGGGGAGGGGAATGAGCAGTTCTTC.

The chain joins TRBV7-2 to TRBJ2-3, with 7 positions matching TRBD1. In germline, CDR1 is SGHTA, CDR2 FQGNSA. After removal of 5 bases from V and 3 bases from J, the junction contained 8 bases not matched to a gene. The CDR3 has 15 amino acids. The CDR3 loop reads CASSPRAGGTDTQYF. The CDR3 DNA follows: TGTGCCAGCAGCCCCCGCGCAGGGGGAACAGATACGCAGTATTTT. The full variable domain, with the rest looked up from reference TRBV7-2 and TRBJ2-3, is GAGVSQSPSNKVTEKGKDVELRCDPISGHTALYWYRQSLGQGLEFLIYFQGNSAPDKSGLPSDRFSAERTGGSVSTLTIQRTQQEDSAVYLCASSPRAGGTDTQYFGPGTRLTVL.

The rearrangement uses TRBV6-5 and TRBJ2-1; a possible D gene is TRBD2 (5 bases). The CDR3 runs 14 residues. CDR1 is MNHEY, CDR2 SVGAGI, per germline. With 2 bases removed from V and 8 bases from J, the gap between germline ends came to 13 bases. This CDR3 reads CASSYAPSIDEQFF. As DNA, the CDR3 is TGTGCCAGCAGTTACGCGCCTAGCATCGATGAGCAGTTCTTC.

The chain couples TRBV6-5 to TRBJ2-2; maybe TRBD2 (5 bases). Germline-derived CDR1 and CDR2 are MNHEY and SVGAGI. The ends were cut back, 0 bases at V and 7 bases at J, with 15 bases in the middle. CDR3 length: 16 residues. The CDR3 spells CASSYSSGFAGGELFF. The CDR3 DNA follows: TGTGCCAGCAGTTACTCTTCGGGGTTCGCTGGCGGGGAGCTGTTTTTT.

With respect to this clone: The same CDR3 can be traced to other DNA sequences in this sample. The chain joins TRBV11-2 to TRBJ1-1; maybe TRBD1 (5 bases). Germline CDR1 is SGHAT and CDR2 is FQNNGV. V was trimmed by 2 bases and J by 5 bases, leaving 9 bases between them. The CDR3 is 13 residues long. Here the CDR3 reads CASSLQGYTEAFF. The CDR3 bases are TGTGCCAGCAGCTTACAGGGATATACTGAAGCTTTCTTT.

The chain joins TRBV7-9 to TRBJ2-2; TRBD1 matches 7 bases. The junction had 9 bases not matched to a gene; V was cut back by 5 bases and J by 6 bases. The CDR3 sequence is 15 residues long. Germline V gives CDR1 SEHNR, CDR2 FQNEAQ (reference sequence). CDR3 sequence reads: CASSTREGAAGELFF. As DNA, the CDR3 is TGTGCCAGCAGCACCCGTGAGGGGGCCGCCGGGGAGCTGTTTTTT.

This clone was seen only once. J is TRBJ1-1 and V is TRBV6-6; 8 nucleotides line up with TRBD1. Germline V CDR1 and CDR2: MNHNY, SVGAGI (reference sequence). Trimming took 4 bases from V and 2 from J; bases not matched to a gene: 9. The CDR3 runs 16 residues. CDR3 DNA: TGTGCCAGCAGTTCCCGGGACAGGAGCCCCAACACTGAAGCTTTCTTT. Its translation is CASSSRDRSPNTEAFF.

V usage is TRBV28 and J usage is TRBJ2-1; TRBD2 aligns across 10 bases. The junction had 15 bases not matched to a gene; V was cut back by 6 bases and J by 7 bases. This CDR3 spans 17 amino acids. Germline CDR1 MDHEN, CDR2 SYDVKM. CDR3 DNA sequence: TGTGCCAGCAGCCCCCTTATCGGTAGCGGGAGGTTGAATGAGCAGTTCTTC. It codes for CASSPLIGSGRLNEQFF.

The V and J genes are TRBV7-5 and TRBJ2-1; the listed D gene, TRBD1, was not tested against the DNA. TRBV7-5 is designated a pseudogene. The CDR3 runs 15 residues. Here the CDR3 DNA reads TGTGCCAGAAGCTTGGGCCGTTTTTCCTACAATGAGCAGTTCTTC. It codes for CARSLGRFSYNEQFF.